This is a list of T cell receptor beta chains from one sample in a study of Ad26.COV2.S vaccination and SARS-CoV-2 variants. Data came from immunoSEQ multiplex PCR; TCRdb stores just in-frame clones and leaves some out. The table lists some 290,000 clones, 85% to 90% of them singletons. The material sequenced was peripheral blood, taken in a trial of Ad26.COV2.S vaccine versus placebo. Receptors originate from a person aged 18-65 years who received the Ad26.COV2.S COVID-19 vaccine or a placebo. Both conserved end residues are part of each CDR3. The D gene is left open where the match is weak. Clone size appears in some rows only: once, few, many, or a class for an expanded clone.

V	D	J	size	CDR3	DNA
TRBV7-9	NA	TRBJ2-7	NA	CASSSTYEQYF	TGTGCCAGCAGCTCGACCTACGAGCAGTACTTC
TRBV7-2	NA	TRBJ2-7	few	CASSLGSPVYEQYF	TGTGCCAGCAGCTTAGGGTCACCGGTCTACGAGCAGTACTTC
TRBV18	NA	TRBJ1-2	NA	CASSPPPPTYGYTF	TGTGCCAGCTCACCACCCCCCCCAACCTATGGCTACACCTTC
TRBV30	NA	TRBJ1-6	NA	CAGGLVAGVYNSPLHF	TGTGCCGGGGGGCTGGTGGCAGGGGTCTATAATTCACCCCTCCACTTT
TRBV2	TRBD1	TRBJ2-7	few	CASRAPGQGGNEQYF	TGTGCCAGCAGGGCACCGGGACAGGGGGGAAACGAGCAGTACTTC
TRBV3-1/TRBV3-2	NA	TRBJ1-1	NA	CASSPRRGNTEAFF	TGTGCCAGCAGCCCGCGGCGGGGGAACACTGAAGCTTTCTTT
TRBV7-9	NA	TRBJ1-5	few	CASSPVLGGNQPQHF	TGTGCCAGCAGCCCCGTGCTGGGTGGCAATCAGCCCCAGCATTTT
TRBV3-1/TRBV3-2	NA	TRBJ2-1	NA	CASSQNRWDDNEQFF	TGTGCCAGCAGCCAAAACCGATGGGACGACAATGAGCAGTTCTTC
TRBV5-5	NA	TRBJ1-2	NA	CASSLAGAHYTF	TGTGCCAGCAGCTTGGCCGGGGCCCACTACACCTTC
TRBV10-2	TRBD2	TRBJ2-3	NA	CASSEALAGGTDTQYF	TGCGCCAGCAGTGAAGCCCTAGCGGGGGGCACAGATACGCAGTATTTT
TRBV24-1	TRBD2	TRBJ2-5	NA	CATSDPAGGATQETQYF	TGTGCCACCAGTGATCCTGCCGGGGGGGCTACCCAAGAGACCCAGTACTTC
TRBV3-1/TRBV3-2	TRBD2	TRBJ2-3	NA	CASSPGLAGGLRDTQYF	TGTGCCAGCAGCCCGGGACTAGCGGGGGGTCTCAGAGATACGCAGTATTTT
TRBV5-4	NA	TRBJ2-7	NA	CASSLSGYEQYF	TGTGCCAGCAGCTTGTCGGGCTACGAGCAGTACTTC
TRBV7-2	TRBD1	TRBJ2-1	few	CASSPDRGWSNEQFF	TGTGCCAGCAGCCCCGACAGGGGATGGTCCAATGAGCAGTTCTTC
TRBV6-6	NA	TRBJ1-6	NA	CASSYFGKEPLHF	TGTGCCAGCAGTTACTTCGGGAAAGAACCCCTCCACTTT
TRBV27	NA	TRBJ1-6	NA	CASSVEGGWSNSPLHF	TGTGCCAGCAGTGTCGAAGGGGGATGGAGTAATTCACCCCTCCACTTT
TRBV2	NA	TRBJ2-7	NA	CASTFGRGYEQYF	TGTGCCAGCACGTTTGGCAGGGGCTACGAGCAGTACTTC
TRBV6-2/TRBV6-3	NA	TRBJ2-7	NA	CASSSTHEQYF	TGTGCCAGCAGTTCCACTCACGAGCAGTACTTC
TRBV5-1	TRBD1	TRBJ2-5	NA	CASSTSQQGAGETQYF	TGCGCCAGCAGCACCAGTCAACAGGGGGCAGGGGAGACCCAGTACTTC
TRBV3-1/TRBV3-2	TRBD1	TRBJ2-1	few	CASSLRGPGNEQFF	TGTGCCAGCAGCCTCAGGGGGCCCGGTAATGAGCAGTTCTTC
TRBV27	NA	TRBJ1-1	NA	CASSYGYMNTEAFF	TGTGCCAGCAGTTACGGGTACATGAACACTGAAGCTTTCTTT
TRBV2	NA	TRBJ1-1	NA	CASSDSVKEAFF	TGTGCCAGCAGTGACAGCGTCAAGGAAGCTTTCTTT
TRBV5-4	TRBD1	TRBJ1-2	NA	CASSSAGTVSGYTF	TGTGCCAGCAGCTCGGCTGGGACAGTTAGTGGCTACACCTTC
TRBV2	TRBD2	TRBJ2-5	NA	CASSGTSGAVQETQYF	TGTGCCAGCAGTGGGACTAGCGGGGCTGTCCAAGAGACCCAGTACTTC
TRBV5-1	TRBD1	TRBJ1-4	once	CASSSGTASTNEKLFF	TGCGCCAGCAGCAGCGGGACAGCTTCAACTAATGAAAAACTGTTTTTT
TRBV18	TRBD1	TRBJ1-4	NA	CASSSKDRGLGEKLFF	TGTGCCAGCTCATCGAAGGACAGGGGGCTTGGTGAAAAACTGTTTTTT
TRBV27	NA	TRBJ1-4	NA	CASSRAPVPTNEKLFF	TGTGCCAGCAGCCGTGCCCCCGTCCCAACTAATGAAAAACTGTTTTTT